This T cell receptor (beta chain) was sequenced during a study of naive and memory T cell subsets. An oligonucleotide containing a UMI was ligated to the 3' end of TCR cDNA. The SP2 primer and nested alpha and beta constant region primers amplified ligated cDNA in four rounds. One entry per CDR3 protein results from TCRdb running MiXCR on the 5' RACE reads. The profile shows 32,000 or so distinct CDR3 sequences, over 15% of them singletons. The CDR3 extends over 12 amino acids. V was cut by 7 bases and J by 5 bases, with 10 bases left in between. Germline V gene data show CDR1 as SGHAT and CDR2 as FQNNGV.

The V gene is TRBV11-2, the J gene TRBJ2-3, with no clear D. The clonotype originates from a female donor in good health. CDR3 nucleotide sequence: TGTGCCAGCACCAATTATGTAGATACGCAGTATTTT. It codes for CASTNYVDTQYF.